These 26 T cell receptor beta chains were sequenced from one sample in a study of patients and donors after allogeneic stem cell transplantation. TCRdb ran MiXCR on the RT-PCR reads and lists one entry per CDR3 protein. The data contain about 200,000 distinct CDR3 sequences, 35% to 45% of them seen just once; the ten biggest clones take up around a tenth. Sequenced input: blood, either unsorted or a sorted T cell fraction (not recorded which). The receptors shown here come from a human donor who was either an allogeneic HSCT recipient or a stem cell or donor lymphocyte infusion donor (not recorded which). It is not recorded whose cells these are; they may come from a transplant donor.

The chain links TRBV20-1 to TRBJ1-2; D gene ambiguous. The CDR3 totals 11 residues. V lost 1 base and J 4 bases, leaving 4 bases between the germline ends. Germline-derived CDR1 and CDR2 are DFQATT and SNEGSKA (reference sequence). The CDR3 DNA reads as TGCAGTGCTAGAGGGCCCTATGGCTACACCTTC. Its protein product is CSARGPYGYTF.

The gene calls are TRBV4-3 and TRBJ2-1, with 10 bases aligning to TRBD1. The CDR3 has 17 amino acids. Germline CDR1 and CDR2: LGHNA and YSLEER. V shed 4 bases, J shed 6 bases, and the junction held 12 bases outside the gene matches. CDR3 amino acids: CASSPSRRQGAGNEQFF. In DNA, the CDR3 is TGCGCCAGCAGCCCCTCTCGGAGACAGGGGGCTGGCAATGAGCAGTTCTTC.

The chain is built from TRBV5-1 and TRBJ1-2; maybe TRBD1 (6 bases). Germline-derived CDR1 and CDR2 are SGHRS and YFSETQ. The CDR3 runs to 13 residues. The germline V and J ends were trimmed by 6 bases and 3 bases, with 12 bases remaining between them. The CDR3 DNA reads TGCGCCAGCACCCCGTCAGGGGACTATGGCTACACCTTC. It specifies CASTPSGDYGYTF.

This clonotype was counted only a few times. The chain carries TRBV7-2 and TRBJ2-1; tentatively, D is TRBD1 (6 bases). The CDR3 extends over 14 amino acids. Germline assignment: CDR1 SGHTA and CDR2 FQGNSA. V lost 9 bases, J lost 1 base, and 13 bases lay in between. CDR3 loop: CARPRDISYNEQFF. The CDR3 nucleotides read TGTGCCAGGCCCCGGGACATTTCCTACAATGAGCAGTTCTTC.

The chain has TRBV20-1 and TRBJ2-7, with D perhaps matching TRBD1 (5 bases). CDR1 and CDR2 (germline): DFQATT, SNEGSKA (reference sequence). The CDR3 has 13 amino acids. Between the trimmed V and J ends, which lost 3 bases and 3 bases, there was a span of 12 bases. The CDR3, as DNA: TGCAGTGCTAGTAAGTCCAGGGTCTACGAGCAGTACTTC. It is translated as CSASKSRVYEQYF.

CDR3 loop: CASSYTGTAYEQYF. In DNA form, the CDR3 reads TGTGCCAGCAGTTACACCGGGACAGCCTACGAGCAGTACTTC. The chain is built from TRBV6-5 and TRBJ2-7, with 7 bases identical to TRBD1. With 2 bases clipped from V and 2 bases from J, the junction kept 3 bases outside the gene matches. This CDR3 region has 14 residues. CDR1 MNHEY and CDR2 SVGAGI come from the germline V gene.

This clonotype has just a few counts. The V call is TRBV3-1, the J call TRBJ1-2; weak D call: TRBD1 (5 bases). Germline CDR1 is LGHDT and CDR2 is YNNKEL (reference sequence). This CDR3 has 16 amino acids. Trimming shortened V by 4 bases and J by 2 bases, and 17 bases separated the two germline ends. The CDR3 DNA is TGTGCCAGCAGCCGGTGGGGCGATTTCACAAACTATGGCTACACCTTC. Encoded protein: CASSRWGDFTNYGYTF.

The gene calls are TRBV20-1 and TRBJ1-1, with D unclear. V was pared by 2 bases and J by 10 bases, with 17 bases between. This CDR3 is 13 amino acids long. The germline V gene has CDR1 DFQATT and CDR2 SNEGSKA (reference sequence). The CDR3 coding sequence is TGCAGTGCTAGAAAACATAGTACCCCTAGAGCTTTCTTT. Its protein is CSARKHSTPRAFF.

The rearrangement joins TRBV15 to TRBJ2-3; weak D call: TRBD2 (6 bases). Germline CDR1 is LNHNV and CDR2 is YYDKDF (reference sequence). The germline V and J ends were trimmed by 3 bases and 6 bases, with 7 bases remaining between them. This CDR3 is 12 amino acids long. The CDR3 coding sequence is TGTGCCACCAGCAGGGAGGGGGATACGCAGTATTTT. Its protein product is CATSREGDTQYF.

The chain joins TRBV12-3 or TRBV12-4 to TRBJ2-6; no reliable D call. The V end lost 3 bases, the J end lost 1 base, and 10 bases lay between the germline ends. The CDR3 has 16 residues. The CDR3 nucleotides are TGTGCCAGCAGTTTCGGTATTCCTTCTGGGGCCAACGTCCTGACTTTC. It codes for CASSFGIPSGANVLTF.

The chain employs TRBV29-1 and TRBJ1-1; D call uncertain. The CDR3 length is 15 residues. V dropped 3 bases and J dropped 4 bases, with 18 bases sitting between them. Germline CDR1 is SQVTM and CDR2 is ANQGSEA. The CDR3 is CSVDIETRGPTEAFF. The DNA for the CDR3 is TGCAGCGTTGACATAGAGACGAGAGGGCCCACTGAAGCTTTCTTT.

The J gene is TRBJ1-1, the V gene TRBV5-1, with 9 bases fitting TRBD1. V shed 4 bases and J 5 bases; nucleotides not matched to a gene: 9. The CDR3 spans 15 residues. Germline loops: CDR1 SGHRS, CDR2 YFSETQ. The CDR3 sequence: CASSGGQGVGTEAFF. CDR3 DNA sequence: TGCGCCAGCAGCGGGGGACAGGGAGTAGGAACTGAAGCTTTCTTT.

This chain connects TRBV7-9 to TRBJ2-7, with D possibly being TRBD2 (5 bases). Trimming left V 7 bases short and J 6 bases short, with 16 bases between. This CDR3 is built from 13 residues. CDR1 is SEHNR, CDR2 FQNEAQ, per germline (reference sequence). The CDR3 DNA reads TGTGCCAGCACCGTACTCGGGGATTCCGAGCAGTACTTC. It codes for CASTVLGDSEQYF.

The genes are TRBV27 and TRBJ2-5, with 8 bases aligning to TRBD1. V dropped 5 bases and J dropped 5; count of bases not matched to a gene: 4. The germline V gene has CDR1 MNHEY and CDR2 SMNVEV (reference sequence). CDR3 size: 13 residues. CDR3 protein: CASSRQGRETQYF. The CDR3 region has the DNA TGTGCCAGCAGTCGACAGGGGAGGGAGACCCAGTACTTC.

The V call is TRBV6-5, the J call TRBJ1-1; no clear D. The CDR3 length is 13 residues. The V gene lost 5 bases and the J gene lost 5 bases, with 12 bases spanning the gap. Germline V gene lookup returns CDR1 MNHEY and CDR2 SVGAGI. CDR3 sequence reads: CASSIRWGTEAFF. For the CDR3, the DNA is TGTGCCAGCAGTATCCGATGGGGAACTGAAGCTTTCTTT.

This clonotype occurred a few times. The CDR3 sequence: CSATSGADSEKLFF. Written as DNA, the CDR3 is TGCAGTGCCACTTCAGGGGCGGACAGTGAAAAACTGTTTTTT. The J gene is TRBJ1-4, the V gene TRBV20-1, with TRBD1 as a possible D gene (6 bases). The ends were cut back, 6 bases at V and 7 bases at J, with 18 bases in the middle. The germline gives CDR1 DFQATT, CDR2 SNEGSKA (reference sequence). CDR3 size: 14 residues.

The CDR3 coding sequence is TGCAGTGCTAGAGATCCAGGGCGGGTTTACAATGAGCAGTTCTTC. Translating gives CSARDPGRVYNEQFF. The chain links TRBV20-1 to TRBJ2-1; possibly TRBD1 or TRBD2 for D (5 bases each). The CDR3 length is 15 residues. Germline CDR1 is DFQATT and CDR2 is SNEGSKA (reference sequence). Between the trimmed V and J ends, which lost 0 bases and 4 bases, there was a span of 13 bases.

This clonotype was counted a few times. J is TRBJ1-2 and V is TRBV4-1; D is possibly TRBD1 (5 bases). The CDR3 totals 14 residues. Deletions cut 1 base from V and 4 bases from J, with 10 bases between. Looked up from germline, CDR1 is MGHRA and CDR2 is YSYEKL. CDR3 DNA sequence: TGCGCCAGCAGCCAAGGGCAGGGCTCCTATGGCTACACCTTC. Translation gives CASSQGQGSYGYTF.

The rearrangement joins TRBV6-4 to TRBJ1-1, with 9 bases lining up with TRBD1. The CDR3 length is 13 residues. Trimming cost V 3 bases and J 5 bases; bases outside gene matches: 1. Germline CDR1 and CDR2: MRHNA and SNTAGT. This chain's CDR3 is CASSEGQGTEAFF. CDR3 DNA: TGTGCCAGCAGTGAAGGACAGGGGACTGAAGCTTTCTTT.

Here the CDR3 reads CASSDYSEQYF. The DNA of the CDR3 is TGTGCCAGCAGTGATTATAGCGAGCAGTACTTC. V gene TRBV2 combines with J gene TRBJ2-7, with D uncertain. Germline CDR1 is SNHLY and CDR2 is FYNNEI. V was pared by 3 bases and J by 6 bases, with 6 bases between. The CDR3 length is 11 residues.

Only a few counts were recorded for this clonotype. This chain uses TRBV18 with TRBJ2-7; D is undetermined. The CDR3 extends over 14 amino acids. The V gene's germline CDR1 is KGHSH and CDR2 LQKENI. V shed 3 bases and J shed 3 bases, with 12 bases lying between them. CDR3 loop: CASSPDGDHYEQYF. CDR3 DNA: TGTGCCAGCTCACCTGATGGCGACCACTACGAGCAGTACTTC.

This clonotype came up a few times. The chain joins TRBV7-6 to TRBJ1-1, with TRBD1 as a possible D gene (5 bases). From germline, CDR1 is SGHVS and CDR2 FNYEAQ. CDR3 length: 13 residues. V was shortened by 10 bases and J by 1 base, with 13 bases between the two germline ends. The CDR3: CAISGGRNTEAFF. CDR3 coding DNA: TGTGCCATCTCCGGGGGGAGGAACACTGAAGCTTTCTTT.

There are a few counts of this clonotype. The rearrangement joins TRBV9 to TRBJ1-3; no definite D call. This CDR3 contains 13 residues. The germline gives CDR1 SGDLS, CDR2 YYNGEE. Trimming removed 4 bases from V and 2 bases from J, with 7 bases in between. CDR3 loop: CASSPNPGNTIYF. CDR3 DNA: TGTGCCAGCAGCCCCAACCCTGGAAACACCATATATTTT. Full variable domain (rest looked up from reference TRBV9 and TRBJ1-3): DSGVTQTPKHLITATGQRVTLRCSPRSGDLSVYWYQQSLDQGLQFLIQYYNGEERAKGNILERFSAQQFPDLHSELNLSSLELGDSALYFCASSPNPGNTIYFGEGSWLTVV.

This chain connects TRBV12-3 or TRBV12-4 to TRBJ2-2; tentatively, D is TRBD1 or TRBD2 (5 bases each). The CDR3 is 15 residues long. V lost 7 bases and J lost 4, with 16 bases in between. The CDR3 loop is CASNRSPGPTGELFF. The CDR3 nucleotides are TGTGCCAGCAACCGGTCCCCGGGGCCCACCGGGGAGCTGTTTTTT.

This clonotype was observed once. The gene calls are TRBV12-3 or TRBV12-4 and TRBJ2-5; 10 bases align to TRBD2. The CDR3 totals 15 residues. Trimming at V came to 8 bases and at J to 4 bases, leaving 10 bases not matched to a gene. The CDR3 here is CASANSGGMLETQYF. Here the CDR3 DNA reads TGTGCCAGCGCAAATAGCGGGGGGATGCTAGAGACCCAGTACTTC.

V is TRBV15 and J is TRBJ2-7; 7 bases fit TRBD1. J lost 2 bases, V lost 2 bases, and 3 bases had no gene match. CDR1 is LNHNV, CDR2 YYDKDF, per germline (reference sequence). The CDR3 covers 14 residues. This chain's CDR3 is CATSRNTGAYEQYF. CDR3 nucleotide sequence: TGTGCCACCAGCAGAAATACAGGGGCCTACGAGCAGTACTTC.